The T cell receptor (beta chain) described here comes from a study of blood T cell repertoires in COVID-19. Turning to the study itself: PBMCs, B-cell-depleted T cells, or T cells provided the cDNA or gDNA that made up the material.

Cohorts were determined from participant-reported clinical history. Each recovered donor of Cohort 3 presented with two negative PCRs, clearance, or symptom resolution. As handled by the study authors: How many nucleated cells were present was estimated from reference gene primer amplification. Measured with immunoSEQ multiplex PCR; TCRdb has only the in-frame clones, and not every one. The DNA was the basis for D and trimming; V, J and clone size are from that table. The table has under 300,000 clones, approximately 92% seen once; the top ten hold 2% to 3%. Trimming cost V 8 bases and J 8 bases; bases outside gene matches: 5. Germline lookup yields CDR1 WSHSY and CDR2 SAAADI. The CDR3 sequence is 11 residues long.

The sequenced sample consisted of PBMCs or T cells enriched from blood (not recorded which). The gene calls are TRBV10-2 and TRBJ1-2; 7 positions match TRBD1. This sequence was found in a woman younger than 30 who had recovered from COVID-19. The CDR3 region is CASGGTVGYTF. DNA of the CDR3: TGCGCCAGCGGGGGGACAGTCGGCTACACCTTC.